This TCR beta chain was sequenced during a study of T cells in Graves' hyperthyroidism and ophthalmopathy. The V gene lost 10 bases and the J gene lost 1 base, with 16 bases spanning the gap. The CDR3 covers 14 residues. Per the germline V gene, CDR1 is LNHDA and CDR2 is SQIVND (reference sequence). Graves' hyperthyroidism showing no ophthalmopathy progression within 18 months was considered stable. Each diagnosis was grounded in clinical symptoms, serum thyroxine and TRAb, thyroid ultrasound, and orbital computed tomography. The authors obtained PBMCs from 10 ml of fresh peripheral blood. The TCR beta CDR3 regions underwent amplification using RNA transcripts as the source. Researchers ran a first-round RT-PCR on the TCR CDR3 using the HTBI primer set. Each CDR3 protein is one row after TCRdb ran MiXCR on the multiplex PCR reads. This table holds fewer than 600,000 distinct CDR3 sequences, over 13% found once.

This clonotype was recorded many times. Its target is not known. Broader study findings: In validation, the model predicted ophthalmopathy. These predictions came a median about 6.2 months before onset.

The sample comprised blood. The sequence derives from a woman aged 18-29 years with Graves' hyperthyroidism. This chain links TRBV19 with TRBJ1-1; maybe TRBD1 (6 bases). For the CDR3, the DNA is TGTGCCATACAATCCGGGACACCGAACACTGAAGCTTTCTTT. It is translated as CAIQSGTPNTEAFF. Using reference TRBV19 and TRBJ1-1 for the parts outside the CDR3, the full variable domain is DGGITQSPKYLFRKEGQNVTLSCEQNLNHDAMYWYRQDPGQGLRLIYYSQIVNDFQKGDIAEGYSVSREKKESFPLTVTSAQKNPTAFYLCAIQSGTPNTEAFFGQGTRLTVV.